These 17 T cell receptor beta chains originate from one sample sequenced in a study of a mutant IDH1 vaccine in newly diagnosed glioma. As for time point: week 5, during vaccination. Alongside topical imiquimod, each dose of vaccine comprised 300 ug of mutant IDH1 20-mer peptide. These receptors lack a known antigen. The table came from immunoSEQ multiplex PCR; TCRdb's copy has only in-frame clones and leaves some out. The table has over 50,000 clones, 85% to 90% seen once. The material sequenced was PBMCs, taken from a glioma patient whose treatment included an IDH1 peptide vaccine. These receptors were collected from a woman aged 40 to 50 with glioma.

This clone was counted between two and nine times. The chain joins TRBV30 to TRBJ1-4; D not certain. Germline loops: CDR1 GTSNPN, CDR2 SVGIG (reference sequence). This CDR3 is built from 16 residues. The V end lost 2 bases, the J end lost 5 bases, and 18 bases lay between the germline ends. The CDR3 region is CAWSQSIGKTNEKLFF. The CDR3 bases are TGTGCCTGGAGTCAGAGTATCGGCAAAACGAATGAAAAACTGTTTTTT. Drawing the rest from reference TRBV30 and TRBJ1-4, the complete variable domain is SQTIHQWPATLVQPVGSPLSLECTVEGTSNPNLYWYRQAAGRGLQLLFYSVGIGQISSEVPQNLSASRPQDRQFILSSKKLLLSDSGFYLCAWSQSIGKTNEKLFFGSGTQLSVL.

The chain links TRBV1 to TRBJ1-5. TRBV1 is shown as a pseudogene. This CDR3 region has 16 residues. The CDR3: CTSSHAGWSSNQPQHF. CDR3 bases: TGCACCAGCAGCCATGCGGGATGGTCTAGCAATCAGCCCCAGCATTTT.

A remark on this clone: This same CDR3 is encoded by further DNA sequences in the sample. This sequence joins TRBV2 and TRBJ1-5, with D unclear. CDR1 is SNHLY, CDR2 FYNNEI, per germline. This CDR3 contains 13 residues. The V end lost 6 bases, the J end lost 2 bases, and 8 bases lay between the germline ends. The CDR3 spells CASSGEGNQPQHF. The CDR3 DNA reads TGTGCCAGCAGCGGCGAGGGCAATCAGCCCCAGCATTTT.

J is TRBJ2-7 and V is TRBV6-5; no clear D gene. The germline gives CDR1 MNHEY, CDR2 SVGAGI. Trimming took off 6 bases at V and 7 bases at J, with 19 bases between the two ends. The CDR3 runs to 14 residues. The CDR3 DNA follows: TGTGCCAGCAGCCCCGGACGGAATATAAAGGAGCAGTACTTC. Residues: CASSPGRNIKEQYF.

V and J are TRBV11-2 and TRBJ2-7; 9 bases are a match to TRBD1. The CDR3 consists of 14 residues. Germline lookup yields CDR1 SGHAT and CDR2 FQNNGV. J was trimmed by 0 bases and V by 4 bases; bases with no gene match: 1. CDR3 nucleotide sequence: TGTGCCAGCAGCTGGGACAGGGTCTCCTACGAGCAGTACTTC. Protein: CASSWDRVSYEQYF. The complete variable domain, with remaining parts taken from reference TRBV11-2 and TRBJ2-7, reads EAGVAQSPRYKIIEKRQSVAFWCNPISGHATLYWYQQILGQGPKLLIQFQNNGVVDDSQLPKDRFSAERLKGVDSTLKIQPAKLEDSAVYLCASSWDRVSYEQYFGPGTRLTVT.

This sequence joins TRBV7-9 and TRBJ1-5; D perhaps matches TRBD1 (5 bases). CDR1 is SEHNR and CDR2 is FQNEAQ in the germline V gene (reference sequence). The CDR3 covers 14 residues. Trimming cost V 1 base and J 7 bases, with 11 bases left between them. The CDR3 region has the DNA TGTGCCAGCAGCTTAGATCGGGGGAACCAGCCCCAGCATTTT. Its translation: CASSLDRGNQPQHF.

This clone appeared once. The gene calls are TRBV2 and TRBJ1-1; unclear D gene. Trimming shortened V by 8 bases and J by 0 bases, and 10 bases separated the two germline ends. Germline V CDR1 and CDR2: SNHLY, FYNNEI. The CDR3 has 13 residues. The CDR3 spells CASADGMNTEAFF. Written as DNA, the CDR3 is TGTGCCAGCGCGGACGGTATGAACACTGAAGCTTTCTTT.

This chain uses TRBV5-1 with TRBJ2-7; the D gene could be TRBD1 or TRBD2 (6 bases each). CDR1 and CDR2 (germline): SGHRS, YFSETQ. The CDR3 has 13 amino acids. V was clipped by 2 bases and J by 8 bases, with 14 bases between them. CDR3 in DNA: TGCGCCAGCAGCTTCCGACAGGAGGGCAAGCAGTACTTC. The encoded protein is CASSFRQEGKQYF. The variable domain in full, with the rest retrieved from reference TRBV5-1 and TRBJ2-7, is KAGVTQTPRYLIKTRGQQVTLSCSPISGHRSVSWYQQTPGQGLQFLFEYFSETQRNKGNFPGRFSGRQFSNSRSEMNVSTLELGDSALYLCASSFRQEGKQYFGPGTRLTVT.

In this sample, this clone turned up a few times. V and J are TRBV10-2 and TRBJ2-7; D is unclear. V lost 2 bases, J lost 7 bases, and 15 bases lay in between. Germline V gives CDR1 WSHSY, CDR2 SAAADI. This CDR3 is 14 amino acids long. CDR3 amino acids: CASSETGISREQYF. Written as DNA, the CDR3 is TGCGCCAGCAGTGAGACGGGTATAAGTCGGGAGCAGTACTTC.

This chain joins TRBV25-1 and TRBJ1-1; weak D call: TRBD1 (6 bases). The CDR3 runs to 16 residues. The V gene lost 9 bases and the J gene lost 0 bases, with 20 bases spanning the gap. In germline, CDR1 is MGHDK, CDR2 SYGVNS. This CDR3 is CASSPGSRGMNTEAFF. The CDR3 region has the DNA TGTGCCAGTTCCCCAGGGAGCAGGGGAATGAACACTGAAGCTTTCTTT.

The V gene is TRBV10-3, the J gene TRBJ2-7; D gene ambiguous. V was trimmed by 7 bases and J by 5 bases, leaving 12 bases between them. Germline V lookup: CDR1 ENHRY, CDR2 SYGVKD. The CDR3 contains 12 residues. The CDR3 DNA sequence: TGTGCCATCAAGGGCCATGGCAACGAGCAGTACTTC. Encoded protein: CAIKGHGNEQYF.

This chain links TRBV11-2 with TRBJ2-3, with unresolved D. Trimming took off 1 base at V and 4 bases at J, with 9 bases between the two ends. CDR3 size: 14 residues. The V gene's germline CDR1 is SGHAT and CDR2 FQNNGV. The CDR3 nucleotides read TGTGCCAGCAGCTTAGCACGCGGCGCAGATACGCAGTATTTT. Protein product: CASSLARGADTQYF.

The chain is built from TRBV29-1 and TRBJ2-7; TRBD1 might be the D (6 bases). V was cut by 3 bases and J by 6 bases, with 9 bases left in between. The CDR3 sequence is 11 residues long. Germline CDR1 and CDR2: SQVTM and ANQGSEA. CDR3 DNA sequence: TGCAGCGTTGATGAGGGGGTCGAGCAGTACTTC. Amino acids: CSVDEGVEQYF.

V usage is TRBV5-1 and J usage is TRBJ2-7; the D gene could be TRBD1 or TRBD2 (5 bases each). Trimming took off 0 bases at V and 6 bases at J, with 13 bases between the two ends. Germline CDR1 is SGHRS and CDR2 is YFSETQ. This CDR3 has 14 residues. CDR3 loop: CASSLGGNLIEQYF. CDR3 coding DNA: TGCGCCAGCAGCTTGGGGGGGAATTTAATCGAGCAGTACTTC.

The V and J genes are TRBV5-1 and TRBJ2-7; D might be TRBD2 (5 bases). The CDR3 length is 15 residues. From germline, CDR1 is SGHRS and CDR2 YFSETQ. V shed 1 base and J shed 2 bases, with 13 bases lying between them. The CDR3, as DNA: TGCGCCAGCAGCTTGAGGAGGCCGGAAGCCTACGAGCAGTACTTC. Residues: CASSLRRPEAYEQYF.

This rearrangement joins TRBV27 to TRBJ1-6; a possible D gene is TRBD1 (6 bases). CDR1 is MNHEY and CDR2 is SMNVEV in the germline V gene (reference sequence). The CDR3 consists of 15 residues. Trimming removed 10 bases from V and 3 bases from J, with 16 bases in between. The CDR3 DNA sequence: TGTGCCACCAAAAGAGGGGGGGACTATAATTCACCCCTCCACTTT. Translated, it gives CATKRGGDYNSPLHF.

The rearrangement links TRBV19 to TRBJ2-5; D may be TRBD2 (5 bases). CDR1 and CDR2 (germline): LNHDA, SQIVND (reference sequence). V gave up 1 base and J gave up 4 bases, with 10 bases separating them. The CDR3 is 14 residues long. The DNA for the CDR3 is TGTGCCAGTAGTATAGTGGGCAGCGGAGAGACCCAGTACTTC. Protein sequence: CASSIVGSGETQYF.